The sequence of this T cell receptor beta chain was determined in a study of OX40 agonist ivuxolimab in advanced cancers. Overall study: From about 23 to 85 years was the age range, with a mean of around 54 years, and around 80% were male. Patients with prior anti-PD-1, anti-PD-L1 or anti-CTLA-4 therapy were eligible; about 41% had some. Overall study findings and caveats: There was clonal expansion of CD4+ and CD8+ blood T cells by week 6 at 0.1 to 3.0 mg/kg. In general, CD8+ T cells held more expanded clones than CD4+ did, on average.

Only in-frame clones appear in the TCRdb table, and some are missing; sequencing was by immunoSEQ multiplex PCR. The table has some 42,000 clones, more than 75% seen once. Germline V CDR1 and CDR2: SGHVS, FQNEAQ. CDR3 length equals 14 residues. Deletions cut 0 bases from V and 4 bases from J, with 9 bases between. Notes on this clone: What it recognizes is unknown.

J is TRBJ1-1 and V is TRBV7-8; no definite D call. The sample consisted of CD4+ or CD8+ T cells sorted from blood, taken in a trial of the OX40 agonist ivuxolimab. The clonotype originates from an adult with an advanced solid tumor such as melanoma, head and neck, liver or kidney cancer. CDR3 DNA sequence: TGTGCCAGCAGCTTAGCTGGGATGAGCACTGAAGCTTTCTTT. Amino acid sequence: CASSLAGMSTEAFF.